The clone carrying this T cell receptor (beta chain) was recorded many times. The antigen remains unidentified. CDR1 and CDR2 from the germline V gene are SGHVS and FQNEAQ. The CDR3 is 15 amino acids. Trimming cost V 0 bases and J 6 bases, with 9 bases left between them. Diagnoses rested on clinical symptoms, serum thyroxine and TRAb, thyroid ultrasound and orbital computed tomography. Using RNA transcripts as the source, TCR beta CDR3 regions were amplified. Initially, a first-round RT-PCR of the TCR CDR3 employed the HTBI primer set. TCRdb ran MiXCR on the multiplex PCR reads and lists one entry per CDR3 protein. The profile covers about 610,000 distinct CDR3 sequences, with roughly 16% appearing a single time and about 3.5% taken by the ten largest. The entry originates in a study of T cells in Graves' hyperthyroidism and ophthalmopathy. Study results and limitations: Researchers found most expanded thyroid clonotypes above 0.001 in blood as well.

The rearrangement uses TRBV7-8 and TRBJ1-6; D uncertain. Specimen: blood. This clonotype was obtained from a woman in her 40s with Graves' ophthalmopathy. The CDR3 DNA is TGTGCCAGCAGCTTAGCTGAAAGGTCTAATTCACCCCTCCACTTT. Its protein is CASSLAERSNSPLHF.